The 4 T cell receptor beta chains in this list originate from one sample, sequenced in a study of early T cells in non-severe SARS-CoV-2 infection. In TCRdb, the 5' RACE reads were re-called with MiXCR into one record per CDR3 protein. The table includes 65,000 to 85,000 distinct CDR3 sequences, around a sixth detected once. Sequenced: whole blood. These receptors all stem from an adult who was a healthcare worker with PCR-confirmed SARS-CoV-2 infection or an uninfected control (not recorded which).

The chain employs TRBV12-3 or TRBV12-4 and TRBJ1-3; D ambiguous. The CDR3 has 15 amino acids. Trimming cost V 2 bases and J 0 bases, with 8 bases left between them. The CDR3 reads CASSLSGLSGNTIYF. CDR3 nucleotide sequence: TGTGCCAGCAGTTTAAGTGGTCTCTCTGGAAACACCATATATTTT.

This clonotype came up a few times. The genes are TRBV6-5 and TRBJ2-1; perhaps TRBD1 as D (5 bases). The CDR3 runs 12 residues. Trimming removed 4 bases at V and 5 bases at J, with 6 bases between. The germline V gene encodes CDR1 MNHEY and CDR2 SVGAGI. The CDR3 is CASSSRDNEQFF. The CDR3 DNA sequence: TGTGCCAGCAGTTCCAGGGACAATGAGCAGTTCTTC.

This clonotype was observed many times. This chain connects TRBV4-1 to TRBJ2-2; TRBD1 matches at 7 bases. Germline V lookup: CDR1 MGHRA, CDR2 YSYEKL. V was clipped by 5 bases and J by 4 bases; unmatched bases: 13. This CDR3 is 17 amino acids long. This CDR3 reads CASSLPRDSVLTGELFF. CDR3 coding DNA: TGCGCCAGCAGCTTACCCCGGGACAGTGTGCTCACCGGGGAGCTGTTTTTT.

This clonotype was found many times. This chain links TRBV12-5 with TRBJ2-1; D may be TRBD1 (5 bases). Trimming pared 2 bases from V and 9 bases from J, leaving 11 bases between. Germline assignment: CDR1 LGHNT and CDR2 FRNRAP. The CDR3 contains 13 residues. The chain's CDR3 is CASGLMGRGEQFF. The CDR3 DNA reads TGTGCTAGTGGTTTGATGGGGCGAGGTGAGCAGTTCTTC.